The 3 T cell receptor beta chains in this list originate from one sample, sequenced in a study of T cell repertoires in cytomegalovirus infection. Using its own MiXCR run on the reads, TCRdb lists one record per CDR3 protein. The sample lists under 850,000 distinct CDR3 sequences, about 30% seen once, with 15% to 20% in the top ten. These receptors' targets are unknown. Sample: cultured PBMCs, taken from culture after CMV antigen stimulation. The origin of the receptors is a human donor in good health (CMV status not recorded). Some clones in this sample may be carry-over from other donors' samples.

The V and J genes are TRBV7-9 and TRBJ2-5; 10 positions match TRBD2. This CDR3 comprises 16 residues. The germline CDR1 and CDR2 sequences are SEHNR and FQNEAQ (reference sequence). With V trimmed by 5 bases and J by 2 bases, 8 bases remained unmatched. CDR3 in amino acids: CASSERLAGHQETQYF. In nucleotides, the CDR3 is TGTGCCAGCAGCGAGAGACTAGCGGGTCATCAAGAGACCCAGTACTTC. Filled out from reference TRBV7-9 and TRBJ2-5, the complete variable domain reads DTGVSQNPRHKITKRGQNVTFRCDPISEHNRLYWYRQTLGQGPEFLTYFQNEAQLEKSRLLSDRFSAERPKGSFSTLEIQRTEQGDSAMYLCASSERLAGHQETQYFGPGTRLLVL.

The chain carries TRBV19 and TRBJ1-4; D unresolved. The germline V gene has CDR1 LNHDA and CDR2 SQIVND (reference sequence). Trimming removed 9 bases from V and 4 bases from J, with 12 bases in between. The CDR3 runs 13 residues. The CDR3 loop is CASKTRINEKLFF. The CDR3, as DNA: TGTGCCAGCAAGACTAGAATTAATGAAAAACTGTTTTTT.

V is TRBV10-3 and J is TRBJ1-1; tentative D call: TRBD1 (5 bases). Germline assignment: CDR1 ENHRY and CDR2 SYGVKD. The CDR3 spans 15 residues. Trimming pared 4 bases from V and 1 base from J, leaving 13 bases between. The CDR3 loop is CAISVLGGTNTEAFF. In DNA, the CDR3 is TGTGCCATCAGTGTTCTGGGGGGAACGAACACTGAAGCTTTCTTT.